The present T cell receptor (beta chain) was sequenced within a study of T cell responses to AZD1222 COVID-19 vaccine. Germline CDR1 reads SEHNR; CDR2 reads FQNEAQ (reference sequence). The CDR3 is made up of 14 amino acids. Trimming stripped 3 bases from V and 3 bases from J, with 11 bases between. A word on this clone: Its target is not known.

Study conclusions and caveats: The number of AZD1222 recipients seropositive at baseline was only five to seven. Repertoires in all cases were sampled only once the peak T cell response had passed.

Assay used: immunoSEQ multiplex PCR; TCRdb lists only in-frame clones, some missing. The profile shows about 270,000 clones, about 94% of them singletons. The TCR comes from an adult who received the AZD1222 COVID-19 vaccine. Here the sequenced sample was peripheral blood, taken 28 days after the second AZD1222 dose. The chain recombines TRBV7-9 with TRBJ1-1; D is possibly TRBD1 (5 bases). CDR3 residues: CASSLQGGYTEAFF. CDR3 DNA: TGTGCCAGCAGCTTGCAGGGTGGGTACACTGAAGCTTTCTTT.